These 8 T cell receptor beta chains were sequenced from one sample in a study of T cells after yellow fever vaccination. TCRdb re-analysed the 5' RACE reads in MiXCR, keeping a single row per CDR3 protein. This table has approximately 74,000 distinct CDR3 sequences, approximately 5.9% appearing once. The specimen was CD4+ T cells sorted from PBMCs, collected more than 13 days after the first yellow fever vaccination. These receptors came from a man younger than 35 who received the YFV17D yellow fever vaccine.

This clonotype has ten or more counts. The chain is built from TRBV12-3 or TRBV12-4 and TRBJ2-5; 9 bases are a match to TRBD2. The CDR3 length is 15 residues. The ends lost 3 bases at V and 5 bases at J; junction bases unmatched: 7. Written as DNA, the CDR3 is TGTGCCAGCAGTTTGATGCGGGGGGGCCGCGAGACCCAGTACTTC. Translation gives CASSLMRGGRETQYF.

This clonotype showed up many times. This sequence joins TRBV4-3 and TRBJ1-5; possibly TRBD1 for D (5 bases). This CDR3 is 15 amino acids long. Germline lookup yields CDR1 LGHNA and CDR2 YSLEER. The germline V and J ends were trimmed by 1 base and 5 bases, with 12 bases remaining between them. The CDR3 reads CASSQGGQPHQPQHF. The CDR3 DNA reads TGCGCCAGCAGCCAAGGGGGCCAGCCCCATCAGCCCCAGCATTTT.

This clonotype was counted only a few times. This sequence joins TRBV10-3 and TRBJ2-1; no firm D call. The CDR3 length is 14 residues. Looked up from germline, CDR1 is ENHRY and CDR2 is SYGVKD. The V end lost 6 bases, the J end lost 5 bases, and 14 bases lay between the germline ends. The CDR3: CAISAPEENNEQFF. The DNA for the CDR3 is TGTGCCATCAGCGCCCCCGAGGAGAACAATGAGCAGTTCTTC.

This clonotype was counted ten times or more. In DNA, the CDR3 is TGCAGTGCGGGGAGGGGGGGGGACACGAATGAGCAGTTCTTC. Amino acid sequence: CSAGRGGDTNEQFF. The gene calls are TRBV20-1 and TRBJ2-1; possible D gene TRBD2, 7 bases. The CDR3 length is 14 residues. From germline, CDR1 is DFQATT and CDR2 SNEGSKA (reference sequence). V was shortened by 6 bases and J by 7 bases, with 19 bases between the two germline ends.

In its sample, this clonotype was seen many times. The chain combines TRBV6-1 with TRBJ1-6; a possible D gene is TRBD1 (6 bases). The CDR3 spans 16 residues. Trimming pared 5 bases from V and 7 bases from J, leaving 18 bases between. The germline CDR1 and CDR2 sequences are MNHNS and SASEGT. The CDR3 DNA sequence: TGTGCCAGCAGTAAACAGGGTTTAATCGAGAATTCACCCCTCCACTTT. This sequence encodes CASSKQGLIENSPLHF.

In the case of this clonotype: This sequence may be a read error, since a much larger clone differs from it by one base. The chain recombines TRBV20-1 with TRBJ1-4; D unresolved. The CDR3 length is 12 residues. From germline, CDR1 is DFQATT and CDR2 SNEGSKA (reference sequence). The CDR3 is CNVRESREKQFF. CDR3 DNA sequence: TGCAACGTCCGGGAATCTAGGGAAAAACAGTTTTTT.

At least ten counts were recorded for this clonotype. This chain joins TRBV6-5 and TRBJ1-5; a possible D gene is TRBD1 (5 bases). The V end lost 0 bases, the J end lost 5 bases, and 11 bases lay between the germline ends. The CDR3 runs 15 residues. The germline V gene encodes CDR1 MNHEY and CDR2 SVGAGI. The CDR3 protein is CASSYSAGWDQPQHF. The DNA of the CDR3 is TGTGCCAGCAGTTACTCGGCAGGGTGGGATCAGCCCCAGCATTTT.

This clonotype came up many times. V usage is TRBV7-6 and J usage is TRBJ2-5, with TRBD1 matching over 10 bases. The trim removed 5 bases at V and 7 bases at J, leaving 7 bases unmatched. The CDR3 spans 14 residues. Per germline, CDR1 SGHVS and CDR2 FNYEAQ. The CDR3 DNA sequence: TGTGCCAGCAGCCTCTCCGGGACAGGGGTGACCCAGTACTTC. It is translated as CASSLSGTGVTQYF.